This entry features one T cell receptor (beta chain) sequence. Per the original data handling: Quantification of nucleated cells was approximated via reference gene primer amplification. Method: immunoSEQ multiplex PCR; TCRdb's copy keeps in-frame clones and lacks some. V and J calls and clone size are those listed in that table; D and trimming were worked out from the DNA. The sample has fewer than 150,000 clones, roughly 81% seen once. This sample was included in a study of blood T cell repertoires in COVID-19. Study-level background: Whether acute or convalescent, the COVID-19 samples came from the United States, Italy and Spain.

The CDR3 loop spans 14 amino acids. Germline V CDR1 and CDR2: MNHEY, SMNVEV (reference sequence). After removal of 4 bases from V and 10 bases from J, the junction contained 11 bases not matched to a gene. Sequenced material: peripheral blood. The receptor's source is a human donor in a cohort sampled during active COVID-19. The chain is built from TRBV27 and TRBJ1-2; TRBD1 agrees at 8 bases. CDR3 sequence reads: CASSSAGQGASYTF. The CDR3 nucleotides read TGTGCCAGCAGTTCAGCCGGACAGGGCGCATCCTACACCTTC.